This T cell receptor (beta chain) was sequenced for a study of T cell repertoires in cytomegalovirus infection. Background on the study: An indication of both CMV infection and matching HLA type came from public TCR beta signatures. Overall study results and limits: Accumulated public TCR beta family frequency recognized individuals carrying CMV together with the relevant HLA. Dominating the ex vivo response were TCR beta clonotypes that were CMV-specific and HLA-C-restricted.

MiXCR, applied by TCRdb to the reads, yields one record per CDR3 protein. Found here are about 400,000 distinct CDR3 sequences, approximately 30% of them singletons; the top ten hold roughly 14%. CDR1 and CDR2 from the germline V gene are LNHDA and SQIVND (reference sequence). The V end lost 4 bases, the J end lost 2 bases, and 5 bases lay between the germline ends. CDR3 length equals 13 residues. Details on this clonotype: No antigen is known for it.

The sequencing here drew on cultured PBMCs, taken from culture after CMV antigen stimulation. This TCR was recovered from a human donor in good health (CMV status not recorded). Some clones in this sample may be carry-over from other donors' samples. The rearrangement uses TRBV19 and TRBJ2-2; D remains ambiguous. CDR3 in amino acids: CASSTINTGELFF. CDR3 DNA: TGTGCCAGTAGTACTATAAACACCGGGGAGCTGTTTTTT.